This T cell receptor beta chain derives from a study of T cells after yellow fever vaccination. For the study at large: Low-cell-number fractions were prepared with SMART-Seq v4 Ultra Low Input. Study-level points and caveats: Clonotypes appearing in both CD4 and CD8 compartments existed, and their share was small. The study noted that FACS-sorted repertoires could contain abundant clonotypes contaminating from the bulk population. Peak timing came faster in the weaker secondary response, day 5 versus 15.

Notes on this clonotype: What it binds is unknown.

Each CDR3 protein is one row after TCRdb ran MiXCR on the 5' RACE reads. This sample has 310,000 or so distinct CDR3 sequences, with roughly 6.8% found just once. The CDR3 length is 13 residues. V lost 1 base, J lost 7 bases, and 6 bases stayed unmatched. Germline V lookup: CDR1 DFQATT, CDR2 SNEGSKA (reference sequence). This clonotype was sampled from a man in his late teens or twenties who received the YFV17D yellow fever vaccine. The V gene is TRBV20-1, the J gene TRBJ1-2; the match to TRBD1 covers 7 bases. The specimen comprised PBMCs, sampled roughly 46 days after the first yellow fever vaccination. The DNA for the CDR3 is TGCAGTGCTAGAGCCACAGGGGCGGGTGGCTACACCTTC. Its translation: CSARATGAGGYTF.